One and the same sample provided the 10 T cell receptor beta chains below, sequenced in a study of blood T cells in healthy people across ages (dated by TCRdb to the mid-2010s). The library was prepared using 5' RACE. These reads were obtained on an Illumina HiSeq 2500. A second roughly 6 to 12 cycle PCR used a sample-barcoded 5' primer and a J-beta primer mix. TCRdb cleaned the public reads at Q25 with fastp, built clones with MiXCR and kept in-frame beta chains. Rows with a matching CDR3 protein are joined into one entry that keeps the most common DNA and genes. Present in this sample are around 520,000 distinct CDR3 sequences, roughly a quarter of which were seen just once. The ten largest make up approximately 4% of the sample. These sequences were also reported in another study, on T cells of mothers and their children.

Sequenced sample: blood. These receptors originate from a boy younger than 10 in good health.

This chain connects TRBV20-1 to TRBJ1-5; D call uncertain. Between the trimmed V and J ends, which lost 3 bases and 1 base, there was a span of 16 bases. In germline, CDR1 is DFQATT, CDR2 SNEGSKA (reference sequence). The CDR3 totals 16 residues. The CDR3: CSASPQATRSNQPQHF. As DNA, the CDR3 is TGCAGTGCTAGCCCTCAAGCTACGCGGAGCAATCAGCCCCAGCATTTT.

This clonotype has just a few counts. The rearrangement uses TRBV10-3 and TRBJ2-5; D not resolved. The CDR3 consists of 13 residues. Germline V gene sequence: CDR1 ENHRY, CDR2 SYGVKD. Trimming pared 5 bases from V and 2 bases from J, leaving 9 bases between. The CDR3 loop reads CAISPGLQETQYF. The CDR3 DNA reads TGTGCCATCAGTCCCGGCTTACAAGAGACCCAGTACTTC.

The chain couples TRBV20-1 to TRBJ1-2; D remains unclear. CDR1 and CDR2 from the germline V gene are DFQATT and SNEGSKA (reference sequence). V lost 0 bases and J lost 4, with 9 bases in between. The CDR3 loop spans 13 amino acids. The DNA for the CDR3 is TGCAGTGCTAGAGATCCAGACATCTATGGCTACACCTTC. Amino acids: CSARDPDIYGYTF.

This chain joins TRBV2 and TRBJ2-5, with 13 bases lining up with TRBD2. The trim removed 6 bases at V and 5 bases at J, leaving 6 bases unmatched. Germline CDR1 reads SNHLY; CDR2 reads FYNNEI. The CDR3 is 15 amino acids. The CDR3 is CASRERLAGGETQYF. The CDR3 DNA reads as TGTGCCAGCAGGGAGCGACTAGCGGGGGGCGAGACCCAGTACTTC.

The rearrangement links TRBV7-9 to TRBJ1-3; D is perhaps TRBD1 (6 bases). Germline assignment: CDR1 SEHNR and CDR2 FQNEAQ (reference sequence). The germline V and J ends were trimmed by 2 bases and 2 bases, with 13 bases remaining between them. The CDR3 is made up of 16 amino acids. The chain's CDR3 is CASSLISGVAGNTIYF. CDR3 nucleotide sequence: TGTGCCAGCAGCTTAATTTCAGGGGTTGCTGGAAACACCATATATTTT.

The gene calls are TRBV5-1 and TRBJ1-1, with 7 nucleotides matching TRBD1. This CDR3 has 14 residues. The germline CDR1 and CDR2 sequences are SGHRS and YFSETQ. The J segment lost 6 bases and the V segment lost 5 bases, leaving 10 bases of the junction unmatched. The DNA of the CDR3 is TGCGCCAGCAGTGGAGACAGGGTCGGGTCTGAAGCTTTCTTT. Encoded protein: CASSGDRVGSEAFF.

This clonotype was seen a few times. The gene calls are TRBV29-1 and TRBJ2-4; 9 bases align to TRBD2. CDR1 SQVTM and CDR2 ANQGSEA come from the germline V gene. Unmatched junction bases numbered 11, after V lost 4 bases and J lost 1 base. The CDR3 contains 17 residues. CDR3 region: CSVVIAGEGGAKNIQYF. DNA of the CDR3: TGCAGCGTTGTGATAGCGGGAGAGGGTGGTGCCAAAAACATTCAGTACTTC.

This clonotype has a handful of counts. The chain has TRBV4-3 and TRBJ2-5, with D perhaps TRBD2 (5 bases). The last part of the DNA fits TRBJ2-7 better; the J call may be wrong. This CDR3 is 14 amino acids long. Germline CDR1 LGHNA, CDR2 YSLEER. CDR3 protein: CASSQARGSYEQYF. CDR3 bases: TGCGCCAGCAGCCAAGCCCGCGGGTCCTACGAGCAGTACTTC.

This rearrangement joins TRBV13 to TRBJ2-5, with 7 bases identical to TRBD1. This CDR3 is 15 amino acids long. Germline CDR1 PRHDT, CDR2 FYEKMQ (reference sequence). The V gene end was trimmed by 4 bases and the J gene end by 6 bases; junction bases not matched to a gene: 11. In DNA form, the CDR3 reads TGTGCCAGCAGCTCAGCAACAGGGGTGATGCAGACCCAGTACTTC. This codes for CASSSATGVMQTQYF. The entire variable domain, with the rest obtained from reference TRBV13 and TRBJ2-5, is as follows: AAGVIQSPRHLIKEKRETATLKCYPIPRHDTVYWYQQGPGQDPQFLISFYEKMQSDKGSIPDRFSAQQFSDYHSELNMSSLELGDSALYFCASSSATGVMQTQYFGPGTRLLVL.

The CDR3 spells CASSFAGGPDTGELFF. Written as DNA, the CDR3 is TGTGCCAGCAGCTTCGCGGGGGGGCCGGACACCGGGGAGCTGTTTTTT. The V and J genes are TRBV7-2 and TRBJ2-2, with 9 bases matching TRBD2. The CDR3 is made up of 16 amino acids. The V segment lost 3 bases and the J segment 3 bases; nucleotides outside the gene matches: 5. Germline CDR1 SGHTA, CDR2 FQGNSA.